The 8 T cell receptor beta chains in this list originate from one sample, sequenced in a study of T cell responses to AZD1222 COVID-19 vaccine. Libraries were prepared by immunoSEQ multiplex PCR; TCRdb keeps only in-frame clonotypes and omits some of them. Of some 150,000 clones in the sample, around 92% are singletons; the top ten hold about 0.9%. The specimen was peripheral blood, collected on day 0 of AZD1222 vaccination. Receptors originate from an adult in good health.

This chain uses TRBV28 with TRBJ1-5; D is uncertain. The CDR3 sequence is 14 residues long. Trimming removed 6 bases at V and 5 bases at J, with 14 bases between. CDR1 is MDHEN and CDR2 is SYDVKM in the germline V gene. Written as DNA, the CDR3 is TGTGCCAGCAGCTCGGACGGATACGATCAGCCCCAGCATTTT. Its protein is CASSSDGYDQPQHF.

This clone was observed once. CDR3 nucleotides: TGTGCCAGCAGTGAACTACCGGGACAGGGAGATGAAAAACTGTTTTTT. The encoded protein is CASSELPGQGDEKLFF. V is TRBV6-1 and J is TRBJ1-4; 9 bases agree with TRBD1. Germline V gives CDR1 MNHNS, CDR2 SASEGT. This CDR3 is built from 16 residues. The trim removed 2 bases at V and 6 bases at J, leaving 7 bases unmatched.

This sequence joins TRBV5-5 and TRBJ1-6; no clear D gene. The V end lost 0 bases, the J end lost 6 bases, and 10 bases lay between the germline ends. Germline loops: CDR1 SGHKS, CDR2 YYEKEE (reference sequence). The CDR3 loop spans 15 amino acids. CDR3 in amino acids: CASSLEPGGNSPLHF. CDR3 bases: TGTGCCAGCAGCTTGGAGCCCGGAGGTAATTCACCCCTCCACTTT.

CDR3 nucleotides: TGTGCCAGCAGTTACGTCGACAGGGCTCAGCCCCAGCATTTT. This sequence encodes CASSYVDRAQPQHF. The V gene is TRBV6-2 or TRBV6-3, the J gene TRBJ1-5; TRBD1 agrees at 7 bases. The ends lost 2 bases at V and 6 bases at J; junction bases unmatched: 4. The CDR3 has 14 amino acids. Germline V gene sequence: CDR1 MNHEY, CDR2 SVGEGT.

The chain couples TRBV6-5 to TRBJ1-3; 7 bases are shared with TRBD1. The CDR3 is 13 residues long. Germline values: CDR1 MNHEY, CDR2 SVGAGI. V was clipped by 6 bases and J by 4 bases; unmatched bases: 3. Here the CDR3 reads CASRPGQGNTIYF. CDR3 DNA: TGTGCCAGCAGACCGGGACAGGGAAACACCATATATTTT.

V usage is TRBV15 and J usage is TRBJ2-1; perhaps TRBD1 as D (6 bases). CDR3 length: 16 amino acids. Germline V CDR1 and CDR2: LNHNV, YYDKDF (reference sequence). Trimming cost V 1 base and J 0 bases, with 10 bases left between them. CDR3 residues: CATSRAGQSSYNEQFF. DNA of the CDR3: TGTGCCACCAGCAGAGCTGGACAGAGCTCCTACAATGAGCAGTTCTTC.

This clone showed up just once. The J gene is TRBJ1-1, the V gene TRBV18; a possible D gene is TRBD1 (5 bases). Germline assignment: CDR1 KGHSH and CDR2 LQKENI. Trimming removed 6 bases at V and 3 bases at J, with 14 bases between. CDR3 size: 14 residues. The CDR3 sequence: CASSTGTGDTEAFF. In DNA form, the CDR3 reads TGTGCCAGCTCTACGGGGACGGGGGACACTGAAGCTTTCTTT.

This chain joins TRBV27 and TRBJ2-3; D not resolved. V gave up 7 bases and J gave up 5 bases, with 7 bases separating them. The CDR3 is made up of 11 amino acids. CDR1 is MNHEY and CDR2 is SMNVEV in the germline V gene (reference sequence). Here the CDR3 reads CASMSIDTQYF. For the CDR3, the DNA is TGTGCCAGCATGTCAATAGATACGCAGTATTTT.